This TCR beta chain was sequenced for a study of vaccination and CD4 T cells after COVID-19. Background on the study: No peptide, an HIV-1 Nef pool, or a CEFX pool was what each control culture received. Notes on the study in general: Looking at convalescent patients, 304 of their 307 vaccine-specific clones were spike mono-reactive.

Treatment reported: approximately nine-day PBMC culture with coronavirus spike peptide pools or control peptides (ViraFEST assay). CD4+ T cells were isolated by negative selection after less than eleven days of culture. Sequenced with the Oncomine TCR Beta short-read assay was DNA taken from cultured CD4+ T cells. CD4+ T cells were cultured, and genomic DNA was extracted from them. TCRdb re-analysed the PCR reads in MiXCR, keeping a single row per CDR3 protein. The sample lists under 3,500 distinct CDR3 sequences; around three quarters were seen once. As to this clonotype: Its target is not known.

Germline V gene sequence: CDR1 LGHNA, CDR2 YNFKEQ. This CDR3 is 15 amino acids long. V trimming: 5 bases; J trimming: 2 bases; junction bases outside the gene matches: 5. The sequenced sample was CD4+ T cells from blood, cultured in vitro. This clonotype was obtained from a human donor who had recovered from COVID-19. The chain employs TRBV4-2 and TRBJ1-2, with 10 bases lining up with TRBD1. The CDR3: CASSSDRGENYGYTF. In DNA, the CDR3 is TGTGCCAGCAGCTCGGACAGGGGGGAGAACTATGGCTACACCTTC.